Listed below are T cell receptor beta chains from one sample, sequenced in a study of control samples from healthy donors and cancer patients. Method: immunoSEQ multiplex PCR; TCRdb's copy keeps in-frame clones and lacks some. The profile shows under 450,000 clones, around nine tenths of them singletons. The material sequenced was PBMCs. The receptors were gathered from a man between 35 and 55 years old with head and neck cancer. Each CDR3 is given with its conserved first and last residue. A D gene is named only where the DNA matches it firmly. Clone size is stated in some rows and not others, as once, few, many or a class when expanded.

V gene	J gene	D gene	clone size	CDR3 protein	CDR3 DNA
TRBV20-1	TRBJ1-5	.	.	CSASGEVVAQHF	TGCAGTGCTAGTGGGGAGGTTGTGGCCCAGCATTTT
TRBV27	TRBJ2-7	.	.	CASSLTGDYEQYF	TGTGCCAGCAGTTTAACCGGGGACTACGAGCAGTACTTC
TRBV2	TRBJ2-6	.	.	CASSFRESGANVLTF	TGTGCCAGCAGTTTTAGGGAATCTGGGGCCAACGTCCTGACTTTC
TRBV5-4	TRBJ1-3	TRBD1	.	CASSFRQGDGNTIYF	TGTGCCAGCAGCTTTCGACAGGGGGATGGAAACACCATATATTTT
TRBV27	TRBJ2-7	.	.	CASSPAGSFLREQYF	TGTGCCAGCAGTCCTGCGGGCTCCTTCCTACGAGAGCAGTACTTC
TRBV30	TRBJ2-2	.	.	CAWFQVNTGELFF	TGTGCCTGGTTCCAGGTTAACACCGGGGAGCTGTTTTTT
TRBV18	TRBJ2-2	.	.	CASSPPGGQNTGELFF	TGTGCCAGCTCACCACCTGGGGGACAGAACACCGGGGAGCTGTTTTTT
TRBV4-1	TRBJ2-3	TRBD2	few	CASSQGSSGGAYTQYF	TGCGCCAGCAGCCAAGGCTCTAGCGGGGGGGCGTATACGCAGTATTTT
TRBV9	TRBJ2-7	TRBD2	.	CASSPSGGALRHF	TGTGCCAGCAGCCCTTCCGGGGGGGCCCTCCGTCACTTC
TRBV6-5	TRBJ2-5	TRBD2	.	CATNLAGTQETQYF	TGTGCCACCAACTTAGCGGGGACGCAAGAGACCCAGTACTTC
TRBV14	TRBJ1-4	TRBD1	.	CASSHRGSTNEKLFF	TGTGCCAGCAGTCACAGGGGTTCAACTAATGAAAAACTGTTTTTT
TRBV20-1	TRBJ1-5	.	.	CSASSRNSNQPQHF	TGCAGTGCTAGTTCGCGGAATAGCAATCAGCCCCAGCATTTT
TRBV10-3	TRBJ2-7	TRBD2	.	CAISEETGTSGGEQYF	TGTGCCATCAGTGAGGAAACCGGGACTAGCGGGGGCGAGCAGTACTTC
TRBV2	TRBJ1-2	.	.	CASTFQAGAVGYTF	TGTGCCAGTACCTTCCAGGCTGGAGCGGTTGGCTACACCTTC
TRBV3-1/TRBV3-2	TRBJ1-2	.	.	CASSHSTGLNAGSSYGYTF	TGTGCCAGCAGCCATAGTACAGGATTAAATGCGGGGTCGAGCTATGGCTACACCTTC
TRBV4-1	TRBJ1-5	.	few	CASSQETRGNQPQHF	TGCGCCAGCAGCCAAGAAACTCGCGGGAATCAGCCCCAGCATTTT
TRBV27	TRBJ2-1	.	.	CASSFAHLGGNEQFF	TGTGCCAGCAGTTTCGCCCACCTAGGGGGCAATGAGCAGTTCTTC
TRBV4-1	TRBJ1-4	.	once	CASSQVRREKLFF	TGCGCCAGCAGCCAAGTGCGACGAGAAAAACTGTTTTTT
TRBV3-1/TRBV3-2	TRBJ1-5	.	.	CASSQATTGLPQHF	TGTGCCAGCAGCCAAGCGACTACGGGCTTGCCCCAGCATTTT
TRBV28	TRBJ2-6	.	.	CATAFRDPPWGANVLTF	TGTGCCACCGCCTTCCGGGACCCTCCTTGGGGGGCCAACGTCCTGACTTTC
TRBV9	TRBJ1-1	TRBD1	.	CASSVGGRGDTEAFF	TGTGCCAGCAGCGTAGGGGGCAGGGGGGACACTGAAGCTTTCTTT
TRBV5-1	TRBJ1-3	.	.	CASSLDNTGGNTIYF	TGCGCCAGCAGCTTGGACAATACGGGGGGAAACACCATATATTTT
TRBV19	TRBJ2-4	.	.	CASSIQGLGKNIQYF	TGTGCCAGTAGTATCCAGGGGTTGGGCAAAAACATTCAGTACTTC
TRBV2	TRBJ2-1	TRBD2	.	CASFTSGPFSSSYNEQFF	TGTGCCAGCTTTACTAGCGGTCCGTTCTCGAGCTCCTACAATGAGCAGTTCTTC
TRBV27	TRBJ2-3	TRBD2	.	CASSYLAGVRTDTQYF	TGTGCCAGCAGTTACCTAGCGGGAGTTAGGACAGATACGCAGTATTTT
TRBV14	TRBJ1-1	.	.	CASSQERQGHTEAFF	TGTGCCAGCAGCCAAGAACGTCAGGGGCACACTGAAGCTTTCTTT
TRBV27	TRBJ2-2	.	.	CASSFVVTGELFF	TGTGCCAGCAGTTTCGTAGTAACCGGGGAGCTGTTTTTT
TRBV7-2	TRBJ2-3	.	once	CASSLVGGLGDTQYF	TGTGCCAGCAGCTTAGTGGGGGGACTCGGGGATACGCAGTATTTT
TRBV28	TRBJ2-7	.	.	CASTTITRDFFYEQYF	TGTGCCAGCACTACCATTACCCGGGACTTCTTCTACGAGCAGTACTTC
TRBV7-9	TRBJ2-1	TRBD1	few	CASSLVWTGGYGEQFF	TGTGCCAGCAGCTTAGTGTGGACAGGGGGCTATGGTGAGCAGTTCTTC
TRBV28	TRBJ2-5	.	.	CASSSGADMETQYF	TGTGCCAGCAGTTCGGGGGCAGACATGGAGACCCAGTACTTC
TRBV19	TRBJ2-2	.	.	CASSLRTTNTGELFF	TGTGCCAGTAGTCTCAGGACGACGAACACCGGGGAGCTGTTTTTT
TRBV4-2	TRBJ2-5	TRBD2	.	CASSHGLTSGRGAETQYF	TGTGCCAGCAGCCATGGCCTAACTAGCGGGAGGGGGGCAGAGACCCAGTACTTC
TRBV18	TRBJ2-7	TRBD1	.	CASSYSGTGGEQYF	TGTGCCAGCTCATACTCCGGGACAGGGGGCGAGCAGTACTTC
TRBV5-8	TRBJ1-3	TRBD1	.	CASSYGQGVSGNTIYF	TGTGCCAGCAGTTATGGACAGGGCGTTTCTGGAAACACCATATATTTT
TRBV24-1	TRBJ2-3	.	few	CATSDLQDYPSTDTQYF	TGTGCCACCAGTGATTTGCAGGACTACCCTAGCACAGATACGCAGTATTTT
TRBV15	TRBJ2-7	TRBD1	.	CATSSEGKTGPLYEQYF	TGTGCCACCAGCTCAGAGGGCAAGACAGGGCCCCTCTACGAGCAGTACTTC
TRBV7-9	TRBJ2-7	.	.	CASSLTTGSEQYF	TGTGCCAGCAGCTTAACAACCGGTTCCGAGCAGTACTTC
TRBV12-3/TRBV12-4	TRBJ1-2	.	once	CASTRDPNYGYTF	TGTGCCAGCACGCGGGACCCTAACTATGGCTACACCTTC
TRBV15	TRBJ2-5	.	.	CATSSIRGTLQETQYF	TGTGCCACCAGCTCCATCAGAGGCACTCTCCAAGAGACCCAGTACTTC
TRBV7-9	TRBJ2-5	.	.	CASSNARAGETQYF	TGTGCCAGCAGCAACGCCCGGGCAGGAGAGACCCAGTACTTC
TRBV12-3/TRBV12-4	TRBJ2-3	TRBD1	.	CASSKQGKNTQYF	TGTGCCAGCAGTAAACAGGGGAAGAATACGCAGTATTTT
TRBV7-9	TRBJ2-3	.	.	CASSPRTATDTQYF	TGTGCCAGCAGCCCCCGGACAGCTACAGATACGCAGTATTTT
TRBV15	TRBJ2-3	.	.	CATSRDRASGDTQYF	TGTGCCACCAGCAGAGACAGGGCCTCGGGAGATACGCAGTATTTT
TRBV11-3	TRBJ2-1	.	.	CASSDRGESRGAYNEQFF	TGTGCCAGCAGCGACCGAGGGGAGTCAAGGGGCGCCTACAATGAGCAGTTCTTC
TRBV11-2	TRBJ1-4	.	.	CASSFWGVGEKLFF	TGTGCCAGCAGCTTCTGGGGGGTTGGGGAAAAACTGTTTTTT
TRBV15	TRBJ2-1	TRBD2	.	CATSEVGGGAYEQFF	TGTGCCACCAGCGAAGTGGGCGGGGGGGCATATGAGCAGTTCTTC
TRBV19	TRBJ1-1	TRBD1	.	CASKDRAEAFF	TGTGCCAGTAAGGACAGGGCTGAAGCTTTCTTT
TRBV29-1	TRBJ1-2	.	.	CSVEGGPIPNYGYTF	TGCAGCGTTGAAGGTGGGCCAATCCCTAACTATGGCTACACCTTC
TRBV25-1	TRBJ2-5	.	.	CASSDPTSGETQYF	TGTGCCAGCAGTGACCCGACTAGTGGAGAGACCCAGTACTTC
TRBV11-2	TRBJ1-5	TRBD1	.	CASSDPRGSNQPQHF	TGTGCCAGCAGCGATCCCAGGGGGAGCAATCAGCCCCAGCATTTT
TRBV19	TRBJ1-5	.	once	CASSIAGRGNQPQHF	TGTGCCAGTAGTATAGCCGGTAGGGGCAATCAGCCCCAGCATTTT
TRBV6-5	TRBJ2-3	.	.	CASMGWGPLDTQYF	TGTGCCAGCATGGGTTGGGGACCTCTGGATACGCAGTATTTT